A selection of T cell receptor beta chains follows, all from one sample in a study of regulatory T cells in long-lasting Graves disease. TCRdb independently ran MiXCR on the multiplex PCR reads; one entry per CDR3 protein. The sample has approximately 470,000 distinct CDR3 sequences, about a fifth seen once. Specimen: peripheral blood mononuclear cells (PBMCs), collected when the disease was refractory, from a patient treated with antithyroid drugs. Receptors originate from a female donor with Graves disease. Both conserved end residues are trimmed from each CDR3. A D gene is named only where the DNA matches it firmly. Rows give clone size only sometimes, using once, few, many, or a class for an expanded clone.

abundance	d_gene	j_gene	v_gene	CDR3aa
many	-	TRBJ1-1	TRBV10-2	ASSAGRAEAF
many	TRBD1	TRBJ2-2	TRBV27	ASSLWGQDTGELF
-	-	TRBJ1-3	TRBV5-1	ASSFRDTLDTIY
many	-	TRBJ1-2	TRBV3-1	ASSQAGNRYGYT
few	-	TRBJ1-5	TRBV28	ASSSGISSNQPQH
many	-	TRBJ2-7	TRBV18	ASSPMGSYEQY
many	-	TRBJ1-2	TRBV2	ASRRRGGYT
-	-	TRBJ2-3	TRBV10-3	AISAGRRSTDTQY
many	-	TRBJ1-5	TRBV18	ASSPEGNQPQH
-	-	TRBJ1-5	TRBV15	ATSRDLEFTLNQPQH
few	-	TRBJ2-7	TRBV29-1	SVEDQDSLSYEQY
few	TRBD2	TRBJ2-5	TRBV27	ASRTSVFEETQY
-	-	TRBJ2-5	TRBV4-1	ASSRALGAETQY
many	-	TRBJ1-2	TRBV28	ASSFSGDGYT
-	-	TRBJ2-3	TRBV28	ASSPPSNTQY
many	-	TRBJ1-6	TRBV7-2	ASSTGYNSPLH
-	-	TRBJ2-7	TRBV20-1	SARARGGPFDYEQY
many	TRBD2	TRBJ2-2	TRBV6-1	ASSPSSGSNTGELF
-	-	TRBJ1-5	TRBV11-2	ASSPDGFSNQPQH
-	-	TRBJ1-1	TRBV30	AWSVTPQNQAF
many	-	TRBJ1-5	TRBV3-1	ASSQDSYVSSQPQH
-	-	TRBJ1-1	TRBV6-9	ASSYGVRTEAF
few	-	TRBJ1-3	TRBV19	ASSVQGGSGNTIY
-	-	TRBJ1-5	TRBV28	ASSLFQGRGNQPQH
few	-	-	TRBV30	AWSVRGVEQF
-	TRBD2	TRBJ2-2	TRBV2	ASKKSGTSTGELF
many	TRBD1	TRBJ1-1	TRBV7-9	ASSWDRDVYTEAF
many	-	TRBJ1-2	TRBV5-1	ASSLDGGRGYT
many	-	TRBJ2-7	TRBV30	AWNRGGRAYEQY
few	-	TRBJ2-6	TRBV6-2/TRBV6-3	AGRGVSGANVLT
many	TRBD2	TRBJ2-2	TRBV6-1	ASRRLAGGSGELF
-	-	TRBJ2-7	TRBV5-1	ASSFYPDEQY